This T cell receptor beta chain was retrieved from a study of control samples from healthy donors and cancer patients. Germline V gene sequence: CDR1 MNHEY, CDR2 SVGEGT. V was cut by 0 bases and J by 1 base, with 12 bases left in between. The CDR3 covers 16 residues. Profiled with immunoSEQ multiplex PCR; TCRdb holds only in-frame clones, not every one. The table records roughly 400,000 clones, about nine tenths of them present only once. The chain combines TRBV6-2 or TRBV6-3 with TRBJ2-5; no clear D gene. Sequenced: PBMCs. The receptor was isolated from a man aged 40-55 years with head and neck cancer. CDR3 sequence reads: CASSYSTRRSQETQYF. DNA for the CDR3: TGTGCCAGCAGTTACTCGACGCGACGCTCCCAAGAGACCCAGTACTTC.